Each of the 25 T cell receptor beta chains below was sequenced from the same sample in a study of cytomegalovirus exposure and HLA in healthy donors. The primer mix had 60 Vbeta and 13 Jbeta primers. TCRdb's table, derived via immunoSEQ multiplex PCR, lists solely in-frame clones and lacks some. The table has approximately 150,000 clones, about 61% seen once; the top ten hold about 1.7%. Sequenced sample: PBMCs. These receptors were taken from a male donor in good health and CMV-seronegative.

The gene calls are TRBV7-9 and TRBJ2-1, with D possibly being TRBD1 (6 bases). Trimming shortened V by 1 base and J by 2 bases, and 9 bases separated the two germline ends. The germline V gene has CDR1 SEHNR and CDR2 FQNEAQ (reference sequence). The CDR3 spans 15 residues. The CDR3 bases are TGTGCCAGCAGCTTAGGCAGGGGCACCTACAATGAGCAGTTCTTC. Translation gives CASSLGRGTYNEQFF.

This clone occurred a few times. V usage is TRBV29-1 and J usage is TRBJ1-3, with 7 bases aligning to TRBD1. This CDR3 has 15 amino acids. With 0 bases clipped from V and 3 bases from J, the junction kept 5 bases outside the gene matches. The germline V gene encodes CDR1 SQVTM and CDR2 ANQGSEA. The CDR3 loop is CSVEDRWDSGNTIYF. The CDR3 region has the DNA TGCAGCGTTGAAGATCGATGGGACAGTGGAAACACCATATATTTT.

This clone was recorded a few times. Distinct nucleotide sequences in the sample also encode this CDR3. The chain combines TRBV6-1 with TRBJ1-2, with 9 bases aligning to TRBD1. The CDR3 is 16 amino acids. Germline CDR1 reads MNHNS; CDR2 reads SASEGT. V gave up 0 bases and J gave up 4 bases; unmatched junction bases: 6. The CDR3 DNA follows: TGTGCCAGCAGTGAAGCGTTGGGACAGGGCGGCTATGGCTACACCTTC. Translation gives CASSEALGQGGYGYTF.

V is TRBV19 and J is TRBJ1-5; TRBD1 matches 8 bases. V lost 5 bases, J lost 6 bases, and 3 bases stayed unmatched. Per germline, CDR1 LNHDA and CDR2 SQIVND (reference sequence). The CDR3 totals 13 residues. CDR3 loop: CASSSQGGQPQHF. The CDR3 DNA sequence: TGTGCCAGTAGTTCACAGGGGGGTCAGCCCCAGCATTTT. Together with reference TRBV19 and TRBJ1-5, the CDR3 gives the full variable domain: DGGITQSPKYLFRKEGQNVTLSCEQNLNHDAMYWYRQDPGQGLRLIYYSQIVNDFQKGDIAEGYSVSREKKESFPLTVTSAQKNPTAFYLCASSSQGGQPQHFGDGTRLSIL.

This chain connects TRBV28 to TRBJ2-7, with 7 positions matching TRBD1. The CDR3 covers 14 residues. Germline CDR1 is MDHEN and CDR2 is SYDVKM. V trimming: 3 bases; J trimming: 3 bases; junction bases outside the gene matches: 5. The CDR3 bases are TGTGCCAGCAGTTTGGGGGACAGTTTCTACGAGCAGTACTTC. Translation: CASSLGDSFYEQYF.

The rearrangement links TRBV30 to TRBJ2-1; D perhaps matches TRBD2 (6 bases). The length of the CDR3 is 11 residues. CDR1 is GTSNPN and CDR2 is SVGIG in the germline V gene (reference sequence). With 5 bases removed from V and 9 bases from J, the gap between germline ends came to 11 bases. CDR3 nucleotides: TGTGCCTGGGGGGGACTCCTTGAGCAGTTCTTC. Translated, it gives CAWGGLLEQFF.

The gene calls are TRBV7-6 and TRBJ2-7; D is unclear. Trimming shortened V by 1 base and J by 0 bases, and 7 bases separated the two germline ends. The CDR3 extends over 14 amino acids. The germline V gene encodes CDR1 SGHVS and CDR2 FNYEAQ. The CDR3 loop is CASSLGESSYEQYF. The CDR3 DNA sequence: TGTGCCAGCAGCTTAGGTGAGAGCTCCTACGAGCAGTACTTC.

The J gene is TRBJ2-7, the V gene TRBV4-3; 10 bases map to TRBD2. The CDR3 has 16 residues. V was clipped by 0 bases and J by 5 bases; unmatched bases: 7. CDR1 LGHNA and CDR2 YSLEER come from the germline V gene. The CDR3 DNA sequence: TGCGCCAGCAGCCAAGAGTATCTAGCGGGGGCACACGAGCAGTACTTC. Protein product: CASSQEYLAGAHEQYF.

As concerns this clone: One junction end does not reproduce the germline sequence, and a read error may be involved. The chain links TRBV7-7 to TRBJ2-3; TRBD1 aligns across 7 bases. This CDR3 has 16 residues. Germline assignment: CDR1 SSHAT and CDR2 FNYEAQ (reference sequence). In nucleotides, the CDR3 is TGTGCTAGCAGCTCCGGAACAGGGGTGGGTGTAGATACGCAGTATTTT. Amino acid sequence: CASSSGTGVGVDTQYF.

The chain has TRBV27 and TRBJ2-1; D may be TRBD2 (6 bases). CDR3 length equals 14 residues. V was trimmed by 8 bases and J by 9 bases, leaving 20 bases between them. The germline CDR1 and CDR2 sequences are MNHEY and SMNVEV (reference sequence). CDR3 in DNA: TGTGCCAGCTCCTACTGGGTGGGGGGAAGTGAGCAGTTCTTC. It translates to CASSYWVGGSEQFF.

The rearrangement links TRBV19 to TRBJ1-6, with TRBD1 matching over 12 bases. V gave up 3 bases and J gave up 13 bases; unmatched junction bases: 10. This CDR3 spans 16 amino acids. Germline lookup yields CDR1 LNHDA and CDR2 SQIVND (reference sequence). The CDR3, as DNA: TGTGCCAGTAGTATTTCTCCGGGACAGGGGGCGGCCCCCCTCCACTTT. Translating it yields CASSISPGQGAAPLHF.

The chain uses TRBV4-3 and TRBJ2-3, with D maybe TRBD1 (6 bases). The CDR3 has 16 amino acids. V dropped 4 bases and J dropped 2 bases, with 16 bases sitting between them. Germline assignment: CDR1 LGHNA and CDR2 YSLEER. CDR3 DNA sequence: TGCGCCAGCAGCCTAATGACCAGGGGTGACACAGATACGCAGTATTTT. As protein: CASSLMTRGDTDTQYF.

The chain uses TRBV5-1 and TRBJ2-1; 7 nucleotides agree with TRBD1. Unmatched junction bases numbered 7, after V lost 3 bases and J lost 1 base. Looked up from germline, CDR1 is SGHRS and CDR2 is YFSETQ. The CDR3 consists of 16 residues. CDR3 loop: CASSSSGTVSYNEQFF. The CDR3 DNA reads as TGCGCCAGCAGCTCGTCCGGGACAGTATCCTACAATGAGCAGTTCTTC.

V and J are TRBV9 and TRBJ2-2; weak D call: TRBD1 (6 bases). The V gene lost 6 bases and the J gene lost 6 bases, with 15 bases spanning the gap. The CDR3 is 14 amino acids. CDR1 and CDR2 from the germline V gene are SGDLS and YYNGEE. The CDR3 region is CASKLGQLPGELFF. The CDR3 DNA sequence: TGTGCCAGCAAGCTGGGACAACTCCCCGGGGAGCTGTTTTTT.

This sequence joins TRBV6-1 and TRBJ1-2; perhaps TRBD1 as D (5 bases). Germline-derived CDR1 and CDR2 are MNHNS and SASEGT. This CDR3 has 15 residues. The ends were cut back, 0 bases at V and 5 bases at J, with 13 bases in the middle. CDR3 residues: CASSEAPGTQYGYTF. DNA for the CDR3: TGTGCCAGCAGTGAAGCACCCGGGACTCAATATGGCTACACCTTC.

This clone has more than one count but fewer than ten. The chain recombines TRBV5-1 with TRBJ1-4; a possible D gene is TRBD1 (5 bases). CDR1 is SGHRS, CDR2 YFSETQ, per germline. CDR3 length: 15 amino acids. V was cut by 1 base and J by 3 bases, with 10 bases left in between. CDR3 sequence (DNA): TGCGCCAGCAGCTTGACAGGATCCTCTAATGAAAAACTGTTTTTT. Amino acid sequence: CASSLTGSSNEKLFF.

V is TRBV18 and J is TRBJ2-7, with 9 bases that match TRBD1. J was trimmed by 3 bases and V by 3 bases; bases with no gene match: 9. Germline V gene sequence: CDR1 KGHSH, CDR2 LQKENI. This CDR3 region has 16 residues. CDR3 nucleotides: TGTGCCAGCTCACCGACTTTAGGACAGGGGCACTACGAGCAGTACTTC. Translating gives CASSPTLGQGHYEQYF.

This clone was seen more than once but under ten times. The rearrangement uses TRBV6-5 and TRBJ2-7; 14 bases map to TRBD2. After removal of 6 bases from V and 3 bases from J, the junction contained 4 bases not matched to a gene. The CDR3 has 15 residues. Germline CDR1 is MNHEY and CDR2 is SVGAGI. The CDR3 loop is CASSPGTSGGYEQYF. The CDR3 region has the DNA TGTGCCAGCAGCCCAGGGACTAGCGGGGGCTACGAGCAGTACTTC.

This clone was counted a few times. The gene calls are TRBV4-1 and TRBJ2-5, with 12 bases that match TRBD1. Germline V gives CDR1 MGHRA, CDR2 YSYEKL. After removal of 3 bases from V and 5 bases from J, the junction contained 7 bases not matched to a gene. CDR3 length equals 16 residues. The CDR3 coding sequence is TGCGCCAGCAGCCAGGCCGGGACAGGGGGCTTGGAGACCCAGTACTTC. Its protein is CASSQAGTGGLETQYF.

V and J are TRBV4-3 and TRBJ2-3; D is perhaps TRBD2 (6 bases). Between the trimmed V and J ends, which lost 1 base and 8 bases, there was a span of 19 bases. CDR1 and CDR2 from the germline V gene are LGHNA and YSLEER. This CDR3 contains 16 residues. CDR3 DNA sequence: TGCGCCAGCAGCCAAGTGGGTCTGGGGGGAGGTGGTACGCAGTATTTT. Protein: CASSQVGLGGGGTQYF.

This clone has more than one count but fewer than ten. This sequence joins TRBV19 and TRBJ1-1; TRBD1 might be the D (5 bases). V lost 1 base, J lost 2 bases, and 8 bases lay in between. CDR3 length: 14 residues. The germline V gene encodes CDR1 LNHDA and CDR2 SQIVND (reference sequence). The chain's CDR3 is CASSIGRTNTEAFF. CDR3 sequence (DNA): TGTGCCAGTAGTATAGGACGGACAAACACTGAAGCTTTCTTT.

The chain is built from TRBV9 and TRBJ1-5, with 9 bases fitting TRBD1. The V segment lost 0 bases and the J segment 4 bases; nucleotides outside the gene matches: 8. The CDR3 totals 17 residues. Germline loops: CDR1 SGDLS, CDR2 YYNGEE. CDR3 DNA: TGTGCCAGCAGCGTAGGTTCAGGGACAGGGCCAAATCAGCCCCAGCATTTT. Encoded protein: CASSVGSGTGPNQPQHF.

This clone has just a few counts. V gene TRBV5-6 combines with J gene TRBJ1-1, with D hard to call. From germline, CDR1 is SGHDT and CDR2 YYEEEE. CDR3 size: 14 residues. Deletions cut 5 bases from V and 3 bases from J, with 14 bases between. The CDR3 bases are TGTGCCAGCAGAGATGACTACGGGGACACTGAAGCTTTCTTT. Its protein is CASRDDYGDTEAFF.

V is TRBV29-1 and J is TRBJ2-5; no firm D call. V was pared by 1 base and J by 1 base, with 7 bases between. Germline-derived CDR1 and CDR2 are SQVTM and ANQGSEA. This CDR3 has 13 residues. The CDR3 reads CSVEGSVQETQYF. Here the CDR3 DNA reads TGCAGCGTTGAAGGTTCCGTCCAAGAGACCCAGTACTTC.

The V gene is TRBV5-4, the J gene TRBJ1-2; 8 bases fit TRBD1. The V gene's germline CDR1 is SGHNT and CDR2 YYREEE (reference sequence). The CDR3 extends over 16 amino acids. Losses at the gene ends were 3 bases for V and 4 bases for J; bases not matched to a gene: 11. CDR3 sequence reads: CASSSFRGRSGYGYTF. For the CDR3, the DNA is TGTGCCAGCAGCTCGTTCAGGGGGCGAAGCGGCTATGGCTACACCTTC. Supplemented by reference TRBV5-4 and TRBJ1-2, the full variable domain reads ETGVTQSPTHLIKTRGQQVTLRCSSQSGHNTVSWYQQALGQGPQFIFQYYREEENGRGNFPPRFSGLQFPNYSSELNVNALELDDSALYLCASSSFRGRSGYGYTFGSGTRLTVV.